A single TCR beta chain is shown here with its context. The data were taken from a study of blood T cell repertoires in COVID-19. V was pared by 0 bases and J by 3 bases, with 12 bases between. CDR1 is MGHRA, CDR2 YSYEKL, per germline. This CDR3 has 16 residues. The protocol was immunoSEQ multiplex PCR, while the TCRdb copy is restricted to in-frame clones and leaves out a portion. In the table there are tens of thousands of clones, approximately 91% of which are singletons. The V and J genes are TRBV4-1 and TRBJ2-1; D is possibly TRBD2 (6 bases). This receptor was identified in a man over 45 with active COVID-19. Sequencing was carried out using peripheral blood. The CDR3 spells CASSQDRGIVYNEQFF. The CDR3 DNA reads TGCGCCAGCAGCCAAGACCGCGGGATCGTCTACAATGAGCAGTTCTTC.